This TCR beta chain was sequenced during a study of cytomegalovirus exposure and HLA in healthy donors. The CDR3 sequence is 15 residues long. CDR1 and CDR2 from the germline V gene are LNHDA and SQIVND (reference sequence). V lost 3 bases to trimming and J lost 6 bases; unmatched junction nucleotides: 7. PCR employed 60 Vbeta and 13 Jbeta primers. Measured with immunoSEQ multiplex PCR; TCRdb has only the in-frame clones, and not every one. The data show around 200,000 clones, approximately 84% seen once. The sequence was obtained from a woman aged 45-59 years in good health and CMV-seropositive. Sequencing was performed on PBMCs. The rearrangement uses TRBV19 and TRBJ1-2; 10 nucleotides align to TRBD1. The CDR3 DNA reads as TGTGCCAGTAGTATTGACTGGGGGACAGGGGATGGCTACACCTTC. This translates into CASSIDWGTGDGYTF.